The next 17 T cell receptor beta chains were all read from a single sample in a study of control samples from healthy donors and cancer patients. Clones were read by immunoSEQ multiplex PCR, and TCRdb kept only the in-frame ones, dropping some. The repertoire includes 100,000 to 150,000 clones, roughly 87% of them detected once, and around 2% sits in the top ten. The sequenced material came from blood. The receptors were gathered from a man between 18 and 29 years old in good health.

The V gene is TRBV27, the J gene TRBJ2-2; D call uncertain. Germline-derived CDR1 and CDR2 are MNHEY and SMNVEV (reference sequence). The CDR3 is 15 amino acids. V lost 8 bases and J lost 0, with 13 bases in between. CDR3 nucleotide sequence: TGTGCCAGCTCCCCTGGGTCAGCGAACACCGGGGAGCTGTTTTTT. It specifies CASSPGSANTGELFF.

The CDR3 spells CASRSTSGNNEQYF. The CDR3 DNA follows: TGCGCCAGCAGGTCGACTAGCGGGAACAACGAGCAGTACTTC. V usage is TRBV5-1 and J usage is TRBJ2-7, with 11 positions matching TRBD2. This CDR3 contains 14 residues. Trimming at V came to 5 bases and at J to 5 bases, leaving 6 bases not matched to a gene. Germline V lookup: CDR1 SGHRS, CDR2 YFSETQ.

This sequence joins TRBV5-6 and TRBJ1-1, with a weak D call TRBD1 (6 bases). CDR1 SGHDT and CDR2 YYEEEE come from the germline V gene. V was pared by 2 bases and J by 4 bases, with 12 bases between. The CDR3 is 14 residues long. For the CDR3, the DNA is TGTGCCAGCAGCTTAGGGGGAGCGGGCACTGAAGCTTTCTTT. This encodes CASSLGGAGTEAFF.

This chain uses TRBV7-3 with TRBJ2-1; TRBD2 might be the D (6 bases). The germline V and J ends were trimmed by 2 bases and 3 bases, with 11 bases remaining between them. CDR3 length equals 15 residues. Germline values: CDR1 SGHTA, CDR2 FQGTGA. The CDR3 sequence is CASSLGREYYNEQFF. The CDR3 bases are TGTGCCAGCAGCTTAGGACGGGAGTACTACAATGAGCAGTTCTTC.

The V call is TRBV28, the J call TRBJ2-3; the D gene is possibly TRBD2 (6 bases). The V gene's germline CDR1 is MDHEN and CDR2 SYDVKM. V dropped 6 bases and J dropped 2 bases, with 18 bases sitting between them. This CDR3 has 16 amino acids. CDR3 region: CASSLGSGSSTDTQYF. The CDR3 nucleotides are TGTGCCAGCAGCCTCGGGAGCGGCTCTTCCACAGATACGCAGTATTTT.

The chain is built from TRBV3-1 (or the pseudogene TRBV3-2) and TRBJ2-1; 15 nucleotides align to TRBD2. This CDR3 is built from 14 residues. The J segment lost 10 bases and the V segment lost 4 bases, leaving 2 bases of the junction unmatched. In germline, CDR1 is LGHDT, CDR2 YNNKEL (reference sequence). CDR3 protein: CASSRGLAGGEQFF. The CDR3, as DNA: TGTGCCAGCAGCCGGGGACTAGCGGGAGGCGAGCAGTTCTTC.

Here the CDR3 DNA reads TGTGCCAGCAGTGAAGTCGGGGTAATTGGGGTTCTGGGTGGCTACACCTTC. Translated: CASSEVGVIGVLGGYTF. The chain combines TRBV2 with TRBJ1-2, with D unresolved. The CDR3 runs 17 residues. The germline CDR1 and CDR2 sequences are SNHLY and FYNNEI. With 1 base removed from V and 7 bases from J, the gap between germline ends came to 22 bases.

This clone was observed once. V usage is TRBV15 and J usage is TRBJ1-4; the match to TRBD1 covers 8 bases. The CDR3 totals 15 residues. CDR1 is LNHNV and CDR2 is YYDKDF in the germline V gene (reference sequence). After removal of 3 bases from V and 13 bases from J, the junction contained 13 bases not matched to a gene. CDR3 loop: CATSRSGGGLGRLFF. CDR3 bases: TGTGCCACCAGCAGGTCAGGGGGCGGCCTGGGTAGACTGTTTTTT.

The genes are TRBV12-3 or TRBV12-4 and TRBJ1-2; TRBD1 might be the D (6 bases). With 2 bases removed from V and 8 bases from J, the gap between germline ends came to 12 bases. There are 13 residues in the CDR3. The CDR3 protein is CASSLMGAWGYTF. CDR3 nucleotide sequence: TGTGCCAGCAGTTTAATGGGGGCTTGGGGCTACACCTTC.

The V and J genes are TRBV3-1 (or the pseudogene TRBV3-2) and TRBJ1-2; perhaps TRBD1 as D (6 bases). Germline loops: CDR1 LGHDT, CDR2 YNNKEL (reference sequence). The CDR3 spans 15 residues. Trimming removed 5 bases from V and 3 bases from J, with 16 bases in between. DNA of the CDR3: TGTGCCAGCAGCTTTTGGTCAGGGGTGGACTATGGCTACACCTTC. Protein sequence: CASSFWSGVDYGYTF.

The chain uses TRBV9 and TRBJ2-3; 9 bases are shared with TRBD2. This CDR3 is built from 15 residues. Germline V gives CDR1 SGDLS, CDR2 YYNGEE. J was trimmed by 4 bases and V by 2 bases; bases with no gene match: 5. As DNA, the CDR3 is TGTGCCAGCAGCGTTAGCGGGAGAAAGGCAGATACGCAGTATTTT. This gives the protein CASSVSGRKADTQYF.

CDR3 protein: CASSPLARNEQFF. As DNA, the CDR3 is TGTGCCAGCAGCCCACTAGCGAGAAATGAGCAGTTCTTC. The V gene is TRBV14, the J gene TRBJ2-1; 7 bases agree with TRBD2. Germline V lookup: CDR1 SGHDN, CDR2 FVKESK. V lost 4 bases, J lost 7 bases, and 4 bases stayed unmatched. The CDR3 extends over 13 amino acids.

The genes are TRBV6-5 and TRBJ1-5; D remains unclear. The CDR3 has 12 amino acids. Per the germline V gene, CDR1 is MNHEY and CDR2 is SVGAGI. The V and J ends lost 5 bases and 9 bases respectively, with 11 bases between them. As DNA, the CDR3 is TGTGCCAGCAGTCTCGGATATTGGCCCCAGCATTTT. This gives the protein CASSLGYWPQHF.

The table lists this clone with a count of one. The rearrangement uses TRBV5-1 and TRBJ1-1, with D unclear. Germline V gene data show CDR1 as SGHRS and CDR2 as YFSETQ. V was clipped by 4 bases and J by 0 bases, with 7 bases between them. This CDR3 contains 13 residues. The CDR3 region is CASSPNMNTEAFF. CDR3 nucleotide sequence: TGCGCCAGCAGCCCGAACATGAACACTGAAGCTTTCTTT.

V is TRBV19 and J is TRBJ1-2; 8 positions match TRBD1. Germline assignment: CDR1 LNHDA and CDR2 SQIVND (reference sequence). J gave up 6 bases and V 7 bases, and 13 bases lay outside the gene matches. The CDR3 sequence is 15 residues long. Here the CDR3 reads CASTQQDRGTDGYTF. CDR3 DNA: TGTGCCAGTACCCAACAAGACAGGGGAACTGATGGCTACACCTTC.

The J gene is TRBJ2-7, the V gene TRBV18; the D gene could be TRBD1 or TRBD2 (5 bases each). CDR1 KGHSH and CDR2 LQKENI come from the germline V gene. The CDR3 sequence is 16 residues long. Trimming removed 3 bases at V and 6 bases at J, with 21 bases between. The CDR3 here is CASSPSPEGQAGEQYF. The CDR3 DNA reads as TGTGCCAGCTCACCTTCCCCTGAGGGGCAGGCTGGCGAGCAGTACTTC.

This chain links TRBV10-1 with TRBJ1-2; D not resolved. Germline V gene data show CDR1 as WNHNN and CDR2 as SYGVQD (reference sequence). Trimming removed 7 bases from V and 1 base from J, with 22 bases in between. This CDR3 spans 17 amino acids. The CDR3 loop is CASIPIGLPTFNYGYTF. Written as DNA, the CDR3 is TGCGCCAGCATACCGATTGGACTGCCAACCTTTAACTATGGCTACACCTTC.